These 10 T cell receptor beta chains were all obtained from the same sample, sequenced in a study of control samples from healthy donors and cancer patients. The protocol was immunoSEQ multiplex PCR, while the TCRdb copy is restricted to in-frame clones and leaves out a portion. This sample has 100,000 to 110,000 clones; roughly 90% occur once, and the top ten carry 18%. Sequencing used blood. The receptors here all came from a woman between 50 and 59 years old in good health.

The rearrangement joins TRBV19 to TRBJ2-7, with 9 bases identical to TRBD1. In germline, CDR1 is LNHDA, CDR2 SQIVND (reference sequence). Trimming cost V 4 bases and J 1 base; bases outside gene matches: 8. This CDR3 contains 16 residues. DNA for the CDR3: TGTGCCAGTAGTAATAACGGACAGGGGTATTCCTACGAGCAGTACTTC. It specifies CASSNNGQGYSYEQYF.

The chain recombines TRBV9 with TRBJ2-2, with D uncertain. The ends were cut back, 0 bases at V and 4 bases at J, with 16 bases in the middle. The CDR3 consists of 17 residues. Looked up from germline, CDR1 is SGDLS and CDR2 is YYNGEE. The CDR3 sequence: CASSVGQAGLTTGELFF. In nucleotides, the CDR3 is TGTGCCAGCAGCGTAGGACAAGCTGGGTTGACCACCGGGGAGCTGTTTTTT.

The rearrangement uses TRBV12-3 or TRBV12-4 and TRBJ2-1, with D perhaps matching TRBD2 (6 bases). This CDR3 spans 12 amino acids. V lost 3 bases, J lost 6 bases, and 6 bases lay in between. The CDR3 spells CASSFGGNEQFF. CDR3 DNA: TGTGCCAGCAGTTTCGGGGGCAATGAGCAGTTCTTC.

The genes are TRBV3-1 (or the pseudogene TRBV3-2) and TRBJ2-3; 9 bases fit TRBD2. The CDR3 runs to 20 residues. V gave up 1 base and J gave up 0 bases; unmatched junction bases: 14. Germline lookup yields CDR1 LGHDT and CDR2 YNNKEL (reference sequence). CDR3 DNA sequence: TGTGCCAGCAGCCAAGGACGGTTGGGTAGCGGGAGAGCTAGCACAGATACGCAGTATTTT. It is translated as CASSQGRLGSGRASTDTQYF.

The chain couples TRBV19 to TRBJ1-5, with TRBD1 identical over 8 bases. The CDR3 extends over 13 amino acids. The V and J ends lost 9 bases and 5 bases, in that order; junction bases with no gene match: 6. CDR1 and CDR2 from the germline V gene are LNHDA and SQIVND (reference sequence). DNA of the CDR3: TGTGCCAGCCAGGACAGGGACCATCAGCCCCAGCATTTT. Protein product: CASQDRDHQPQHF. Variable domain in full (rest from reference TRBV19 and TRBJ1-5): DGGITQSPKYLFRKEGQNVTLSCEQNLNHDAMYWYRQDPGQGLRLIYYSQIVNDFQKGDIAEGYSVSREKKESFPLTVTSAQKNPTAFYLCASQDRDHQPQHFGDGTRLSIL.

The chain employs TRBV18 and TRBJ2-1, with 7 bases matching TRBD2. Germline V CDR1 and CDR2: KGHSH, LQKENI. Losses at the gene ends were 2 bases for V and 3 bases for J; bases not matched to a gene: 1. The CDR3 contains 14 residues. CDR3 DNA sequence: TGTGCCAGCTCACCAGGGGAGGGCTACAATGAGCAGTTCTTC. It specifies CASSPGEGYNEQFF.

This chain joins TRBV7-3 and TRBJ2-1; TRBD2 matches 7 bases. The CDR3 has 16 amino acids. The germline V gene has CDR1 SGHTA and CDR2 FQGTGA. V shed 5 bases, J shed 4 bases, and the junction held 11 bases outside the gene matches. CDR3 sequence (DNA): TGTGCCAGCAGCACGGGGGGACCCGGCCTGTACAATGAGCAGTTCTTC. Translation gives CASSTGGPGLYNEQFF.

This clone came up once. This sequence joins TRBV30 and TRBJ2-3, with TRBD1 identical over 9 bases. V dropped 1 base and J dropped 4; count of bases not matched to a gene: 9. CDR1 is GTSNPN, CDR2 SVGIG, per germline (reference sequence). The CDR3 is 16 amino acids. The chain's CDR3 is CAWSAGQGGGADTQYF. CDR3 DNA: TGTGCCTGGAGTGCGGGACAGGGAGGGGGGGCAGATACGCAGTATTTT. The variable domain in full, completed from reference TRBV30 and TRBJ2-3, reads SQTIHQWPATLVQPVGSPLSLECTVEGTSNPNLYWYRQAAGRGLQLLFYSVGIGQISSEVPQNLSASRPQDRQFILSSKKLLLSDSGFYLCAWSAGQGGGADTQYFGPGTRLTVL.

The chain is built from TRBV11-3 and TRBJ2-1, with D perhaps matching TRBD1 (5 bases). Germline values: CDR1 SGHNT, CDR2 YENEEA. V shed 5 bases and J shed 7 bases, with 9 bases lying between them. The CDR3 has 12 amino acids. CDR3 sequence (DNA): TGTGCCAGCAGCCCCCAGGGAAATGAGCAGTTCTTC. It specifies CASSPQGNEQFF.

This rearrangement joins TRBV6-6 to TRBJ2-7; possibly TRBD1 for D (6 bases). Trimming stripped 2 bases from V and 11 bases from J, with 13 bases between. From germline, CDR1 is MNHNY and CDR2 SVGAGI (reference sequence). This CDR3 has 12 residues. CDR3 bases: TGTGCCAGCAGTTACGTCAGGGGTCGGGAGTACTTC. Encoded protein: CASSYVRGREYF.